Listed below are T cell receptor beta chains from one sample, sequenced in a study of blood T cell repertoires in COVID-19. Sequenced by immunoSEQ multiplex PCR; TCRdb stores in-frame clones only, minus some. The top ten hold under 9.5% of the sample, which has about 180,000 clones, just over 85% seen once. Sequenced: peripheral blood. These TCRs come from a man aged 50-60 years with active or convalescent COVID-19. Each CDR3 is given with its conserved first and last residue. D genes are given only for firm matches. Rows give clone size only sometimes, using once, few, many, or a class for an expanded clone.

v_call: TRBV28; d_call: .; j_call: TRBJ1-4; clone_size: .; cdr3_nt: TGTGCCAGCAGTGGTACAGGGCTGGAGGAAAAACTGTTTTTT; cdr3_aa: CASSGTGLEEKLFF
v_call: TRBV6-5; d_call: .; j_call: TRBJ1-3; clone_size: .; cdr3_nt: TGTGCCAGCAGTTACTCGAGCGGGTCCGGAAACACCATATATTTT; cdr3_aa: CASSYSSGSGNTIYF
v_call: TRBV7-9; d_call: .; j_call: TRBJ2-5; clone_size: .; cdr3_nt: TGTGCCAGCAGCCCTGGGGCAGGGGAGACCCAGTACTTC; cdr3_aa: CASSPGAGETQYF
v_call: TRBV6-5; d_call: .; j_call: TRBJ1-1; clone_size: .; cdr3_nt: TGTGCCAGCAGTCACTACACATCGAACACTGAAGCTTTCTTT; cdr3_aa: CASSHYTSNTEAFF
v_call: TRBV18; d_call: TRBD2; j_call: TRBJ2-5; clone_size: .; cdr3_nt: TGTGCCAGCTCACCACCGGGACTAGCGCCAGAGACCCAGTACTTC; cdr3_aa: CASSPPGLAPETQYF
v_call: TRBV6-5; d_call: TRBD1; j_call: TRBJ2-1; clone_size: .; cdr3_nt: TGTGCCAGCAGCCGGGACAGTTACAATGAGCAGTTCTTC; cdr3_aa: CASSRDSYNEQFF
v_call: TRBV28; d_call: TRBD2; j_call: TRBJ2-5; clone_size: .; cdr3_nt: TGTGCCAGCAGCTTCGGGAGGGGGGACCAAGAGACCCAGTACTTC; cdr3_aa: CASSFGRGDQETQYF
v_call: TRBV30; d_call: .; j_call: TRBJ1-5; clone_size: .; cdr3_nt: TGTGCCTGGACTCCCCCGGACAGTAATAGCAATCAGCCCCAGCATTTT; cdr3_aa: CAWTPPDSNSNQPQHF
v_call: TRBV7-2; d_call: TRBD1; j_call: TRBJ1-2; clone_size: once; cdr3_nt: TGTGCCAGCAGCTTCACGACAGGGGGTGTTCTTGGCTACACCTTC; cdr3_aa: CASSFTTGGVLGYTF
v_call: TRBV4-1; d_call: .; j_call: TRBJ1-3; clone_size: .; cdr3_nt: TGCGCCAGCAGCCAAGATCCGGGACAAGAGGACACCATATATTTT; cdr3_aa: CASSQDPGQEDTIYF
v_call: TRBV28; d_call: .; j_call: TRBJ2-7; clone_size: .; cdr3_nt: TGTGCCAGCGGCTCGACCTACGAGCAGTACTTC; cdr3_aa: CASGSTYEQYF
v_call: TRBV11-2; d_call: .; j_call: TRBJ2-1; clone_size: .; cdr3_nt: TGTGCCAGCAGCTTCGGACTGACTAGTTATGAGCAGTTCTTC; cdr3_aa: CASSFGLTSYEQFF
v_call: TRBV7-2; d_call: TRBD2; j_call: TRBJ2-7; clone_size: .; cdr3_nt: TGTGCCAGCAGCCCCGGCGGCGGGGGGTCCTACGAGCAGTACTTC; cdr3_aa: CASSPGGGGSYEQYF
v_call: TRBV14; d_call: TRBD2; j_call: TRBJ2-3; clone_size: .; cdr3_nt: TGTGCCAGCAGCCAGGACTATAGCGGGGGGGTCCGGGATACGCAGTATTTT; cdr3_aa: CASSQDYSGGVRDTQYF
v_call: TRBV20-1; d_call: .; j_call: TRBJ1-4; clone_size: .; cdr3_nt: TGCAGTGCTATGGGTGGAGGAAAACTGTTTTTT; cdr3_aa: CSAMGGGKLFF
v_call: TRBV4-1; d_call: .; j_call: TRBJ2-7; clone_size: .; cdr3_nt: TGCGCCAGCAGCCAAGAAGTCCAAATCGGGGAGCAGTACTTC; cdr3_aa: CASSQEVQIGEQYF
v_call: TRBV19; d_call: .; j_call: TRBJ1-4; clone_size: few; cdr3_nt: TGTGCCAGTAGGCAGGGAGGTGAAAAACTGTTTTTT; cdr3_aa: CASRQGGEKLFF
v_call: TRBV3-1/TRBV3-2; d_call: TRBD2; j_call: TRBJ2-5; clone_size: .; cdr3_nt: TGTGCCAGCAGCCACGGGACTAGCGGGGGAGAGACCCAGTACTTC; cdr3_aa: CASSHGTSGGETQYF
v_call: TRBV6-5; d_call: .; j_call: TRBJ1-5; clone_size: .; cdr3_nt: TGTGCCAGCAGTTACACCTATAGCAATCAGCCCCAGCATTTT; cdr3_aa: CASSYTYSNQPQHF
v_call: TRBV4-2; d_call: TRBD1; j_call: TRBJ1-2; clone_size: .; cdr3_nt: TGTGCCAGCAGCCAAGCAGTCGAGGGGGCGCTGGGCTACACCTTC; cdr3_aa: CASSQAVEGALGYTF
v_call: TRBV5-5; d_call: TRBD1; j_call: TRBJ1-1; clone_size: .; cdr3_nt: TGTGCCAGCAGAGGTAGACAGGGCAACACTGAAGCTTTCTTT; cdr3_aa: CASRGRQGNTEAFF
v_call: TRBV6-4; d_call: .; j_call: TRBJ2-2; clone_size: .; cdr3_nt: TGTGCCAGCGGAGCCAGCGCGAACACCGGGGAGCTGTTTTTT; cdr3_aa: CASGASANTGELFF
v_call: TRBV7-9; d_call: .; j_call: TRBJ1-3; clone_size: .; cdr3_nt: TGTGCCAGCAGCTCCAGAATGGGGGCTAGTGGAAACACCATATATTTT; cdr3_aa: CASSSRMGASGNTIYF
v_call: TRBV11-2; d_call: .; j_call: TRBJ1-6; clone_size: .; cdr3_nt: TGTGCCAGCAGCTTATTGGGGGGATTGGGTAATTCACCCCTCCACTTT; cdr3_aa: CASSLLGGLGNSPLHF
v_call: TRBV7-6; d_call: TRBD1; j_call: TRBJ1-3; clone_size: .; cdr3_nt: TGTGCCAGCAGCTTAGGCAGGGGGATCTCTGGAAACACCATATATTTT; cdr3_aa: CASSLGRGISGNTIYF
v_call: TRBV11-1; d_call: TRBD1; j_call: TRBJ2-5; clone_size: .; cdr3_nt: TGTGCCAGCAGCGTGGACAGGGAAGAGACCCAGTACTTC; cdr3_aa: CASSVDREETQYF
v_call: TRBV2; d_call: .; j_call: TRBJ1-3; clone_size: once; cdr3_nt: TGTGCCAGCAGCTTCGACAGACAGGCTGGAAACACCATATATTTT; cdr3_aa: CASSFDRQAGNTIYF
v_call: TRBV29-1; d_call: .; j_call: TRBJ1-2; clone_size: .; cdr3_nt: TGCAGCGTTGAAGGCGGGGAGCGGAGCTATGGCTACACCTTC; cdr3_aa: CSVEGGERSYGYTF
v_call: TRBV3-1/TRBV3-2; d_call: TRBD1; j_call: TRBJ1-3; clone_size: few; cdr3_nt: TGTGCCAGCAGCCAAGAACAAACAGGGGGCTCGTCTGGAAACACCATATATTTT; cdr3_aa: CASSQEQTGGSSGNTIYF
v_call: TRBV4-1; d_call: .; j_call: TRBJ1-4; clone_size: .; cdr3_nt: TGCGCCAGCAGCCAAGCTATGGGGGACTCCAATGAAAAACTGTTTTTT; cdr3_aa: CASSQAMGDSNEKLFF
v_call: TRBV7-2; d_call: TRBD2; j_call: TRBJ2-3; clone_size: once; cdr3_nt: TGTGCCAGCAGCTTATTAGCGGGGGGGTCAGATACGCAGTATTTT; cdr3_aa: CASSLLAGGSDTQYF
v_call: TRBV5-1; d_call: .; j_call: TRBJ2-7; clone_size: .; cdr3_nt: TGCGCCAGCAGCTTCGCGGCGGGGGCCGACCACTACGAGCAGTACTTC; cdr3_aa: CASSFAAGADHYEQYF
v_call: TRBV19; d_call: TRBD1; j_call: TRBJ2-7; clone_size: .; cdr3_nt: TGTGCCAGTAGTGACCCGGGACAGGACTACGAGCAGTACTTC; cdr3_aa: CASSDPGQDYEQYF
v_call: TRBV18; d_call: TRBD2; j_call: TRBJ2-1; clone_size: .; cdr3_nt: TGTGCCAGCTCACCCCGGACTAGCGGGAGGGCCGGAGGCAATGAGCAGTTCTTC; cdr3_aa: CASSPRTSGRAGGNEQFF
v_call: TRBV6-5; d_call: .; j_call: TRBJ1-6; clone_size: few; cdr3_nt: TGTGCCAGCGGAGGGTGGAGCTCACCCCTCCACTTT; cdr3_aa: CASGGWSSPLHF
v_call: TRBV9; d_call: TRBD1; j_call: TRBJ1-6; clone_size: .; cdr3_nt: TGTGCCAGCAGCCATTCGACAGGGTTTAGATCACCCCTCCACTTT; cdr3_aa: CASSHSTGFRSPLHF
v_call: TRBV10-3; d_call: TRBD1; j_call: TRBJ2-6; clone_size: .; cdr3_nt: TGTGCCTCTACAGGGGGACAGGGAGGGGCCAACGTCCTGACTTTC; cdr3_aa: CASTGGQGGANVLTF
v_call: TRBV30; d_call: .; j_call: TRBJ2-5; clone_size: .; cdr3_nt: TGTGCCTGGAGTTATCAAGAGACCCAGTACTTC; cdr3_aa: CAWSYQETQYF
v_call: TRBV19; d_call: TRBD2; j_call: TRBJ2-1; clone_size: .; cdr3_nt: TGTGCCAGTAGTATAAGGAGCGGGAAGGGAGGGCAGTTCTTC; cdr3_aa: CASSIRSGKGGQFF
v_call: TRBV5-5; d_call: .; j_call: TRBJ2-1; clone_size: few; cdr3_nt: TGTGCCAGCAGCTTGGTAGGGGAAACCTTTGAGCAGTTCTTC; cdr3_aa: CASSLVGETFEQFF
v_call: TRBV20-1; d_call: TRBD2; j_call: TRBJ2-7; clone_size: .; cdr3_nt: TGCAGTGCTAGTTTGCTGCGAGCGGGGGATCTCGACGAGCAGTACTTC; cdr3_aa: CSASLLRAGDLDEQYF
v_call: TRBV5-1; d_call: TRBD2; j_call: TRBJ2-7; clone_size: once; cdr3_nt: TGCGCCAGCAGCTTGGCTAGCGGGTCCTACGAGCAGTACTTC; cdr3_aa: CASSLASGSYEQYF
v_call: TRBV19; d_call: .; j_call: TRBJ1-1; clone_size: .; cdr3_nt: TGTGCCAGTAGTATAGGCCGGGGCACTGAAGCTTTCTTT; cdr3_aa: CASSIGRGTEAFF
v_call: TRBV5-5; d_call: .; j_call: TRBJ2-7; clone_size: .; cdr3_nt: TGTGCCAGCAGCTTGGTGGGGGGAAACTACGAGCAGTACTTC; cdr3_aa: CASSLVGGNYEQYF
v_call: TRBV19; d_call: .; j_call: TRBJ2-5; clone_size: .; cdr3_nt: TGTGCCAGTAGTATGGGACAACAAGAGACCCAGTACTTC; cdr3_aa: CASSMGQQETQYF
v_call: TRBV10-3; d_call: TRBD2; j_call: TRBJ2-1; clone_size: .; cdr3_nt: TGTGCCATCAGTGAGTCGAGCGGGGGGGAGTACAATGAGCAGTTCTTC; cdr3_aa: CAISESSGGEYNEQFF
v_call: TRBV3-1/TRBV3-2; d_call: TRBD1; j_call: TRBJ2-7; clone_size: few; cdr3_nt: TGTGCCAGCAGCCATAGACAGGGGGACGAGCAGTACTTC; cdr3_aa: CASSHRQGDEQYF
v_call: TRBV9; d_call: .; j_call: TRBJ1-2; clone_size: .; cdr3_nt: TGTGCCAGCAGCGTAGGAAGGACAGTTCTCTATGGCTACACCTTC; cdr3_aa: CASSVGRTVLYGYTF
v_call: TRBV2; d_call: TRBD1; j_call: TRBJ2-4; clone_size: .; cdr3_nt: TGTGCCAGCGGGGGACAGCTAGCCAAAAACATTCAGTACTTC; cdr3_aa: CASGGQLAKNIQYF
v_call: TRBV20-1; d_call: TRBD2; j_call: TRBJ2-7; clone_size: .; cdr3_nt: TGCAGTGCTAGTGAGGCGGGAGGGCCTTACGAGCAGTACTTC; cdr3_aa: CSASEAGGPYEQYF
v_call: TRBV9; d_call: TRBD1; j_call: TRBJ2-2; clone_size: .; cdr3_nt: TGTGCCAGCAGCGCCCGGGACAGGGGAAACACCGGGGAGCTGTTTTTT; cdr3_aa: CASSARDRGNTGELFF
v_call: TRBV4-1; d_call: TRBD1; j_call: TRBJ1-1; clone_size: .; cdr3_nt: TGCGCCAGCAGCCAAGATTGGGACAGGGTCCCTGAAGCTTTCTTT; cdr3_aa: CASSQDWDRVPEAFF
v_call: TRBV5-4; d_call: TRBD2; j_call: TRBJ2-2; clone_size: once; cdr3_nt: TGTGCCAGCAGCTCCGGACTAGTCGAGAACACCGGGGAGCTGTTTTTT; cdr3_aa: CASSSGLVENTGELFF
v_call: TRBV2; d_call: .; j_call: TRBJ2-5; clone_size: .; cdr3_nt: TGTGCCAGCAGTGAGAGAGGATGGTACCAAGAGACCCAGTACTTC; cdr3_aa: CASSERGWYQETQYF
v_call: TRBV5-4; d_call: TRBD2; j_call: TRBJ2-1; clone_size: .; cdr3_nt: TGTGCCAGCAGCTTGGCCCGCGGGACTATATACAATGAGCAGTTCTTC; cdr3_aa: CASSLARGTIYNEQFF
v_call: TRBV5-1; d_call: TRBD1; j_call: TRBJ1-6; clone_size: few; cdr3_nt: TGCGCCAGCACACCACAGGGGGCGAATTCACCCCTCCACTTT; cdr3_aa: CASTPQGANSPLHF
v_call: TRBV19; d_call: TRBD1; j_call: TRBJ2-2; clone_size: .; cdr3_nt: TGTGCCAGTAGTATGAACAGGGGGTACGACACCGGGGAGCTGTTTTTT; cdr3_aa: CASSMNRGYDTGELFF
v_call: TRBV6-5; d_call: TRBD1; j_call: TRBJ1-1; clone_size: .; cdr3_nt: TGTGCCAGCACTGGGACAGGGCGCACTGAAGCTTTCTTT; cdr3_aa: CASTGTGRTEAFF
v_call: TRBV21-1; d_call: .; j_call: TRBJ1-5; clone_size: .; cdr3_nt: TGTGCCAGCAGCCACCGGGACAGGGGGCATCAGCCCCAGCATTTT; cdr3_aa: CASSHRDRGHQPQHF
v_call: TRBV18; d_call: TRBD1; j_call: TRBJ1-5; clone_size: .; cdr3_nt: TGTGCCAGCTCATCGGACAGGGCGGCTCAGCCCCAGCATTTT; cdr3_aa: CASSSDRAAQPQHF